The 31 T cell receptor beta chains presented below share a single source sample, sequenced in a study of response to subunit inactivated influenza vaccine. One entry per CDR3 protein, called by TCRdb with MiXCR from the RT-PCR reads. This sample has a few hundred thousand distinct CDR3 sequences, with 11% found just once. These data also featured in a second study, about T cells expressing NK-cell markers. Per that paper: A 5'RACE template switching approach incorporating UMIs was used to make TCR beta cDNA.

Sequenced material: PBMCs from blood, taken on the day of vaccination. These receptors were collected from a man aged 45-65 years who received an inactivated influenza vaccine.

This clonotype was recorded at least ten times. The chain is built from TRBV5-1 and TRBJ1-6; weak D call: TRBD1 (5 bases). V shed 4 bases and J shed 6 bases, with 23 bases lying between them. This CDR3 has 18 residues. Germline CDR1 reads SGHRS; CDR2 reads YFSETQ. The CDR3: CASSQEGTAGRFNSPLHF. CDR3 sequence (DNA): TGCGCCAGCAGCCAAGAAGGGACGGCGGGGAGATTTAATTCACCCCTCCACTTT.

The chain carries TRBV3-1 and TRBJ2-5; no reliable D call. This CDR3 is 15 amino acids long. CDR1 is LGHDT, CDR2 YNNKEL, per germline (reference sequence). Trimming shortened V by 1 base and J by 4 bases, and 13 bases separated the two germline ends. The CDR3 DNA is TGTGCCAGCAGCCAAGTAGTGGGTCGGTCAGAGACCCAGTACTTC. This encodes CASSQVVGRSETQYF.

This chain uses TRBV28 with TRBJ1-1; the match to TRBD1 covers 7 bases. There are 15 residues in the CDR3. V trimming: 2 bases; J trimming: 7 bases; junction bases outside the gene matches: 10. Per the germline V gene, CDR1 is MDHEN and CDR2 is SYDVKM. CDR3 sequence: CASSLGGQAAGEAFF. In nucleotides, the CDR3 is TGTGCCAGCAGTTTAGGAGGACAGGCGGCGGGTGAAGCTTTCTTT.

The V call is TRBV12-3 or TRBV12-4, the J call TRBJ2-7; 10 bases align to TRBD1. V lost 3 bases to trimming and J lost 3 bases; unmatched junction nucleotides: 5. This CDR3 is 15 amino acids long. The CDR3 coding sequence is TGTGCCAGCAGTTTGGGGGACAGGGGAGTCTACGAGCAGTACTTC. This gives the protein CASSLGDRGVYEQYF.

The V call is TRBV12-3 or TRBV12-4, the J call TRBJ2-6; D not resolved. Trimming pared 6 bases from V and 4 bases from J, leaving 13 bases between. The CDR3 covers 15 residues. The CDR3 region has the DNA TGTGCCAGCAGCCCCCGGGCTCGCGGGGCCAACGTCCTGACTTTC. Amino acids: CASSPRARGANVLTF.

The J gene is TRBJ2-2, the V gene TRBV5-1; D not certain. Germline loops: CDR1 SGHRS, CDR2 YFSETQ. V was shortened by 4 bases and J by 3 bases, with 13 bases between the two germline ends. CDR3 length equals 15 residues. CDR3 protein: CASSPGNQDTGELFF. Here the CDR3 DNA reads TGCGCCAGCAGCCCCGGCAATCAGGACACCGGGGAGCTGTTTTTT.

The genes are TRBV6-5 and TRBJ1-5; 11 bases map to TRBD1. The ends lost 2 bases at V and 10 bases at J; junction bases unmatched: 10. The germline CDR1 and CDR2 sequences are MNHEY and SVGAGI. The CDR3 extends over 16 amino acids. In nucleotides, the CDR3 is TGTGCCAGCAGTTACCACGCTGGACAGGGGGCCGTACCCCAGCATTTT. It translates to CASSYHAGQGAVPQHF.

This clonotype was counted between two and nine times. The chain recombines TRBV7-2 with TRBJ2-2; 9 bases agree with TRBD1. The CDR3 length is 14 residues. The germline V gene has CDR1 SGHTA and CDR2 FQGNSA. The V gene end was trimmed by 6 bases and the J gene end by 10 bases; junction bases not matched to a gene: 9. The CDR3 nucleotides are TGTGCCAGCAGTGCAGGACAGGGGCGGGCGGAGCTGTTTTTT. This translates into CASSAGQGRAELFF.

This clonotype was seen at least ten times. The chain joins TRBV12-3 or TRBV12-4 to TRBJ2-4; tentative D call: TRBD1 (6 bases). This CDR3 is 14 amino acids long. The V gene lost 6 bases and the J gene lost 1 base, with 10 bases spanning the gap. The CDR3 region has the DNA TGTGCCAGCAGGCAGGGGCTGGCCAAAAACATTCAGTACTTC. Its translation is CASRQGLAKNIQYF.

V is TRBV5-6 and J is TRBJ2-2; the D gene is possibly TRBD1 (5 bases). Germline lookup yields CDR1 SGHDT and CDR2 YYEEEE. The CDR3 contains 12 residues. Trimming left V 4 bases short and J 7 bases short, with 8 bases between. The CDR3 loop reads CASSIRGGELFF. As DNA, the CDR3 is TGTGCCAGCAGCATTAGGGGCGGGGAGCTGTTTTTT. Full variable domain (rest looked up from reference TRBV5-6 and TRBJ2-2): DAGVTQSPTHLIKTRGQQVTLRCSPKSGHDTVSWYQQALGQGPQFIFQYYEEEERQRGNFPDRFSGHQFPNYSSELNVNALLLGDSALYLCASSIRGGELFFGEGSRLTVL.

This chain connects TRBV5-1 to TRBJ2-3; possible D gene TRBD1, 6 bases. Looked up from germline, CDR1 is SGHRS and CDR2 is YFSETQ. The ends were cut back, 4 bases at V and 0 bases at J, with 12 bases in the middle. The CDR3 contains 15 residues. CDR3: CASSIGQTSTDTQYF. CDR3 nucleotide sequence: TGCGCCAGCAGCATCGGACAGACTAGCACAGATACGCAGTATTTT.

The chain recombines TRBV5-4 with TRBJ2-1; 16 positions agree with TRBD2. The CDR3 extends over 19 amino acids. The V gene's germline CDR1 is SGHNT and CDR2 YYREEE (reference sequence). The J segment lost 5 bases and the V segment lost 0 bases, leaving 8 bases of the junction unmatched. The CDR3 loop reads CASSLAAGLAGGRDNEQFF. CDR3 in DNA: TGTGCCAGCAGCTTGGCCGCGGGACTAGCGGGAGGGCGGGACAATGAGCAGTTCTTC.

The rearrangement uses TRBV6-1 and TRBJ2-5; tentatively, D is TRBD2 (7 bases). The CDR3 loop spans 16 amino acids. V was shortened by 6 bases and J by 3 bases, with 20 bases between the two germline ends. Germline CDR1 reads MNHNS; CDR2 reads SASEGT. For the CDR3, the DNA is TGTGCCAGCAGCCGCTTTTGGGGGGGCTTTAAAGAGACCCAGTACTTC. This gives the protein CASSRFWGGFKETQYF.

This clonotype was seen a handful of times. V and J are TRBV6-2 or TRBV6-3 and TRBJ1-5; TRBD1 aligns across 12 bases. This CDR3 is 15 amino acids long. V lost 4 bases to trimming and J lost 7 bases; unmatched junction nucleotides: 5. CDR1 MNHEY and CDR2 SVGEGT come from the germline V gene. CDR3 sequence reads: CASSSGQGANQPQHF. The CDR3 DNA sequence: TGTGCCAGCAGTTCGGGACAGGGGGCGAACCAGCCCCAGCATTTT.

J is TRBJ1-2 and V is TRBV29-1, with TRBD1 identical over 7 bases. J lost 7 bases, V lost 6 bases, and 5 bases had no gene match. The germline V gene encodes CDR1 SQVTM and CDR2 ANQGSEA. The CDR3 runs 11 residues. The CDR3 sequence is CSVQRQGGYTF. The DNA for the CDR3 is TGCAGCGTCCAAAGACAGGGTGGCTACACCTTC.

This rearrangement joins TRBV6-2 or TRBV6-3 to TRBJ1-5; D unclear. The CDR3 totals 14 residues. Looked up from germline, CDR1 is MNHEY and CDR2 is SVGEGT. V was trimmed by 0 bases and J by 4 bases, leaving 7 bases between them. CDR3 sequence (DNA): TGTGCCAGCAGTTACTCGACGGAGAATCAGCCCCAGCATTTT. Amino acids: CASSYSTENQPQHF.

This clonotype came up a few times. The genes are TRBV29-1 and TRBJ2-7; 10 bases are shared with TRBD2. This CDR3 comprises 13 residues. Germline CDR1 SQVTM, CDR2 ANQGSEA. With 4 bases clipped from V and 3 bases from J, the junction kept 3 bases outside the gene matches. The CDR3 nucleotides read TGCAGCGTTGGGCTAGCGGGAGTCTACGAGCAGTACTTC. Its protein is CSVGLAGVYEQYF.

This clonotype has a count of ten or more. The chain employs TRBV12-3 or TRBV12-4 and TRBJ1-5; TRBD1 is a possible D gene (6 bases). V gave up 3 bases and J gave up 4 bases, with 10 bases separating them. This CDR3 contains 14 residues. The DNA for the CDR3 is TGTGCCAGCAGTTTTAAAGGGGGGAATCAGCCCCAGCATTTT. Its protein product is CASSFKGGNQPQHF.

The chain is built from TRBV5-5 and TRBJ2-1, with 10 bases lining up with TRBD1. Germline V gene data show CDR1 as SGHKS and CDR2 as YYEKEE (reference sequence). The CDR3 has 13 residues. After removal of 4 bases from V and 12 bases from J, the junction contained 7 bases not matched to a gene. The CDR3 loop reads CASSGTGVGVQFF. DNA for the CDR3: TGTGCCAGCAGCGGGACAGGGGTCGGGGTGCAGTTCTTC. Drawing the rest from reference TRBV5-5 and TRBJ2-1, the complete variable domain is DAGVTQSPTHLIKTRGQQVTLRCSPISGHKSVSWYQQVLGQGPQFIFQYYEKEERGRGNFPDRFSARQFPNYSSELNVNALLLGDSALYLCASSGTGVGVQFFGPGTRLTVL.

This clonotype was counted only a few times. This chain joins TRBV12-3 or TRBV12-4 and TRBJ2-1; no clear D gene. The CDR3 extends over 12 amino acids. Trimming stripped 4 bases from V and 4 bases from J, with 5 bases between. The CDR3 sequence is CASSSVYNEQFF. DNA of the CDR3: TGTGCCAGCAGTTCTGTTTACAATGAGCAGTTCTTC.

This chain uses TRBV7-3 with TRBJ2-1; weak D call: TRBD2 (6 bases). This CDR3 has 14 residues. The ends were cut back, 2 bases at V and 8 bases at J, with 13 bases in the middle. The V gene's germline CDR1 is SGHTA and CDR2 FQGTGA. The CDR3 here is CASSLLRGSDEQFF. In DNA form, the CDR3 reads TGTGCCAGCAGCTTATTACGGGGGTCAGATGAGCAGTTCTTC. Using reference TRBV7-3 and TRBJ2-1 for the parts outside the CDR3, the full variable domain is GAGVSQTPSNKVTEKGKYVELRCDPISGHTALYWYRQSLGQGPEFLIYFQGTGAADDSGLPNDRFFAVRPEGSVSTLKIQRTERGDSAVYLCASSLLRGSDEQFFGPGTRLTVL.

J is TRBJ2-7 and V is TRBV5-6, with 9 bases matching TRBD1. J lost 1 base, V lost 4 bases, and 6 bases had no gene match. The CDR3 is made up of 15 amino acids. Germline assignment: CDR1 SGHDT and CDR2 YYEEEE. The CDR3 DNA reads TGTGCCAGCAGCGGGACAGGGAAGAGGTCCTACGAGCAGTACTTC. It encodes CASSGTGKRSYEQYF.

This clonotype was observed many times. J is TRBJ2-7 and V is TRBV29-1; 11 nucleotides align to TRBD1. The V and J ends lost 5 bases and 5 bases, in that order; junction bases with no gene match: 5. The CDR3 runs to 13 residues. Germline V CDR1 and CDR2: SQVTM, ANQGSEA. CDR3 sequence reads: CSVQGQGANEQYF. DNA for the CDR3: TGCAGCGTTCAAGGACAGGGGGCCAACGAGCAGTACTTC.

The chain couples TRBV18 to TRBJ2-1; 9 nucleotides line up with TRBD2. The CDR3 is 14 amino acids. Germline CDR1 KGHSH, CDR2 LQKENI. Unmatched junction bases numbered 7, after V lost 5 bases and J lost 8 bases. CDR3 coding DNA: TGTGCCAGCTCATCCACCGGGACTAGCTATGAGCAGTTCTTC. This translates into CASSSTGTSYEQFF.

The chain couples TRBV12-3 or TRBV12-4 to TRBJ2-3; a possible D gene is TRBD2 (6 bases). The CDR3 has 13 residues. V lost 6 bases, J lost 3 bases, and 10 bases lay in between. The CDR3 nucleotides are TGTGCCAGCAGAATCCGGGAGACAGATACGCAGTATTTT. Translated: CASRIRETDTQYF.

The genes are TRBV10-3 and TRBJ2-5, with D uncertain. Between the trimmed V and J ends, which lost 5 bases and 4 bases, there was a span of 14 bases. This CDR3 is 14 amino acids long. Germline V gene data show CDR1 as ENHRY and CDR2 as SYGVKD. CDR3 sequence: CAISQRDGGETQYF. The CDR3 coding sequence is TGTGCCATCAGTCAAAGAGATGGTGGAGAGACCCAGTACTTC.

This clonotype came up a few times. The V and J genes are TRBV19 and TRBJ2-1, with TRBD2 matching over 11 bases. J lost 9 bases, V lost 7 bases, and 11 bases had no gene match. The CDR3 is made up of 15 amino acids. Germline loops: CDR1 LNHDA, CDR2 SQIVND (reference sequence). The CDR3 DNA reads TGTGCCAGTAACCTAGCGGGAGGCATAGATGGTGAGCAGTTCTTC. It is translated as CASNLAGGIDGEQFF. The full variable domain, its missing parts supplied by reference TRBV19 and TRBJ2-1, is DGGITQSPKYLFRKEGQNVTLSCEQNLNHDAMYWYRQDPGQGLRLIYYSQIVNDFQKGDIAEGYSVSREKKESFPLTVTSAQKNPTAFYLCASNLAGGIDGEQFFGPGTRLTVL.

This chain uses TRBV20-1 with TRBJ2-7; 9 positions match TRBD1. Per germline, CDR1 DFQATT and CDR2 SNEGSKA (reference sequence). J was trimmed by 3 bases and V by 0 bases; bases with no gene match: 6. The CDR3 runs 15 residues. The CDR3 region is CSARDPRGQGYEQYF. The DNA of the CDR3 is TGCAGTGCTAGAGATCCGAGGGGACAGGGCTACGAGCAGTACTTC.

This clonotype was counted between two and nine times. V and J are TRBV3-1 and TRBJ2-1; 8 bases agree with TRBD1. Germline-derived CDR1 and CDR2 are LGHDT and YNNKEL (reference sequence). This CDR3 comprises 15 residues. V trimming: 4 bases; J trimming: 4 bases; junction bases outside the gene matches: 6. This CDR3 reads CASSPGGARYNEQFF. CDR3 DNA: TGTGCCAGCAGCCCAGGGGGCGCGAGGTACAATGAGCAGTTCTTC.

This clonotype occurred many times. The chain couples TRBV12-3 or TRBV12-4 to TRBJ1-2; D may be TRBD1 (6 bases). V gave up 5 bases and J gave up 6 bases, with 16 bases separating them. The CDR3 sequence is 14 residues long. The CDR3 nucleotides are TGTGCCAGCAGTCTCCTAGGCAGGGGTGATGGCTACACCTTC. Amino acid sequence: CASSLLGRGDGYTF.

This clonotype has just a few counts. The chain joins TRBV5-1 to TRBJ1-1; maybe TRBD1 (5 bases). Germline CDR1 reads SGHRS; CDR2 reads YFSETQ. This CDR3 has 20 amino acids. The V end lost 0 bases, the J end lost 0 bases, and 24 bases lay between the germline ends. DNA of the CDR3: TGCGCCAGCAGCTTGGAGGCGGGGGAAAAGCCTCTGCGAATGAACACTGAAGCTTTCTTT. Protein: CASSLEAGEKPLRMNTEAFF.